The 12 T cell receptor beta chains reported below all come from one sample, sequenced in a study of cytomegalovirus exposure and HLA in healthy donors. The PCR made use of 60 Vbeta and 13 Jbeta primers. Generated by immunoSEQ multiplex PCR, the TCRdb table keeps only in-frame clones and is missing some. The sample lists about 160,000 clones, around four fifths seen once, with roughly 1.2% in the top ten. What was sequenced was PBMCs. These receptors all come from a woman in her fifties or sixties in good health and CMV-seronegative.

The rearrangement uses TRBV5-8 and TRBJ2-1, with D unclear. Germline CDR1 is SGHTS and CDR2 is YDEGEE. Between the trimmed V and J ends, which lost 1 base and 15 bases, there was a span of 8 bases. The CDR3 has 10 residues. Written as DNA, the CDR3 is TGTGCCAGCAGCTTGAGCAAACTGTTCTTC. Protein product: CASSLSKLFF.

The CDR3 DNA reads TGTGCCAGCAGCCCAAGGGGGGGGGCGAACACTGAAGCTTTCTTT. Translating gives CASSPRGGANTEAFF. This chain joins TRBV7-8 and TRBJ1-1; tentatively, D is TRBD1 (6 bases). Trimming shortened V by 5 bases and J by 1 base, and 14 bases separated the two germline ends. Germline CDR1 is SGHVS and CDR2 is FQNEAQ. The length of the CDR3 is 15 residues.

V usage is TRBV27 and J usage is TRBJ1-1; D remains unclear. Trimming removed 5 bases from V and 4 bases from J, with 20 bases in between. Germline V gene sequence: CDR1 MNHEY, CDR2 SMNVEV (reference sequence). The length of the CDR3 is 16 residues. DNA for the CDR3: TGTGCCAGCAGTCCACACATAGGCGGTACGAGCACTGAAGCTTTCTTT. Translation gives CASSPHIGGTSTEAFF.

The chain carries TRBV6-5 and TRBJ2-7, with TRBD1 as a possible D gene (6 bases). Trimming cost V 2 bases and J 5 bases, with 16 bases left between them. The CDR3 loop spans 15 amino acids. The germline V gene encodes CDR1 MNHEY and CDR2 SVGAGI. The DNA of the CDR3 is TGTGCCAGCAGTTACACGAGGGGGTTAGTCAACGAGCAGTACTTC. Translated: CASSYTRGLVNEQYF.

About this clone itself: This CDR3 is also generated by other DNA sequences in the sample. J is TRBJ1-1 and V is TRBV5-1, with 8 bases fitting TRBD1. Germline V gives CDR1 SGHRS, CDR2 YFSETQ. The CDR3 has 13 amino acids. V shed 4 bases and J 5 bases; nucleotides not matched to a gene: 4. DNA for the CDR3: TGCGCCAGCAGCCAGGACAGGGCGACTGAAGCTTTCTTT. This sequence encodes CASSQDRATEAFF.

This clone is a singleton in its sample. This chain connects TRBV11-3 to TRBJ2-3; tentative D call: TRBD2 (5 bases). Deletions cut 6 bases from V and 2 bases from J, with 15 bases between. This CDR3 is built from 15 residues. Germline V gene data show CDR1 as SGHNT and CDR2 as YENEEA. The CDR3 sequence is CASSSGVRNTDTQYF. As DNA, the CDR3 is TGTGCCAGCAGTTCCGGGGTCCGGAACACAGATACGCAGTATTTT.

The rearrangement joins TRBV27 to TRBJ2-7; D is possibly TRBD2 (7 bases). V lost 3 bases to trimming and J lost 3 bases, with 12 bases between them. Germline V gene lookup returns CDR1 MNHEY and CDR2 SMNVEV (reference sequence). There are 14 residues in the CDR3. CDR3 sequence (DNA): TGTGCCAGCAGTTTGGCGGGGGCGGTCTACGAGCAGTACTTC. Translating gives CASSLAGAVYEQYF.

This clone was detected a few times. This chain connects TRBV6-6 to TRBJ1-5, with D unclear. V was trimmed by 7 bases and J by 6 bases, leaving 13 bases between them. Germline loops: CDR1 MNHNY, CDR2 SVGAGI (reference sequence). This CDR3 region has 13 residues. The CDR3 nucleotides are TGTGCCAGCACCTCAAACGGGGTTCAGCCCCAGCATTTT. Protein sequence: CASTSNGVQPQHF.

The chain uses TRBV11-2 and TRBJ2-7; unclear D gene. Germline V gene data show CDR1 as SGHAT and CDR2 as FQNNGV. V shed 5 bases and J shed 2 bases, with 4 bases lying between them. The CDR3 is made up of 11 amino acids. The CDR3 spells CASSRAYEQYF. The CDR3 nucleotides are TGTGCCAGCAGCCGGGCCTACGAGCAGTACTTC.

This chain links TRBV9 with TRBJ1-3; TRBD1 matches at 10 bases. V lost 4 bases to trimming and J lost 0 bases; unmatched junction nucleotides: 7. Germline CDR1 reads SGDLS; CDR2 reads YYNGEE. The CDR3 contains 17 residues. CDR3 region: CASSRGTGASSGNTIYF. For the CDR3, the DNA is TGTGCCAGCAGCAGAGGGACAGGGGCGTCCTCTGGAAACACCATATATTTT.

The V call is TRBV28, the J call TRBJ1-5, with D possibly TRBD1 on 5 matching bases. The CDR3 runs 16 residues. V lost 2 bases and J 0 bases, leaving 11 bases between the germline ends. Germline V gene lookup returns CDR1 MDHEN and CDR2 SYDVKM. The CDR3 DNA is TGTGCCAGCAGTTTAACAGGTCGGCGTAGCAATCAGCCCCAGCATTTT. It translates to CASSLTGRRSNQPQHF.

This clone showed up just a few times. The CDR3 DNA is TGTGCCAGCTCACCTCCTCTACAGGGAGAAAACACTGAAGCTTTCTTT. Encoded protein: CASSPPLQGENTEAFF. The genes are TRBV18 and TRBJ1-1; perhaps TRBD1 as D (6 bases). Germline loops: CDR1 KGHSH, CDR2 LQKENI. CDR3 length: 16 amino acids. The ends were cut back, 3 bases at V and 2 bases at J, with 16 bases in the middle.